This T cell receptor beta chain was obtained from a study of blood T cell repertoires in COVID-19 (dated by TCRdb to 2018 to 2020). Regarding the complete study: Samples covering the acute and convalescent phases of COVID-19 were provided by collaborators in the United States, Italy and Spain. The repertoires were made available in a free public database intended to serve as a resource for research on the immune response to SARS-CoV-2. Where available, HLA class I and class II types were taken from metadata supplied by the sample provider and were not determined by assay-based typing. Sample metadata almost always included a de-identified subject ID, COVID-19 status, age in years and sex. Samples were obtained from the ongoing ImmuneRACE study (first 160 participants) and from about 1,300 subjects provided by 6 global collaborators. The prospective study material was composed of cDNA or gDNA derived from T cells, B-cell-depleted T cells, or PBMCs. The dataset comprised deeply sampled blood TCRbeta repertoires from subjects exposed to, actively infected with, or recovered from COVID-19.

Study-level results and caveats: The quantity of clinical and demographic metadata differed by source and by participant and was supplied without curation.

TCRbeta CDR3 regions were amplified from genomic DNA by means of the immunoSEQ Assay, a bias-controlled multiplex PCR. As for how the authors treated the data: The number of nucleated cells in each sample was estimated from the amplification of reference gene primers within the assay. To quantify the absolute abundance of each unique TCRbeta CDR3 rearrangement, sequence reads were collapsed and filtered. For each sample, productive Simpson clonality was calculated by taking the square root of Simpson's diversity index across productive rearrangements. Imported from immuneACCESS, the table was reduced by TCRdb to in-frame sequences with V and J called. These copies leave out some clones; in studies compared against another copy, an unresolved V gene accounts for under half, and the cause of the remainder is not known. V and J calls and clone size come straight from that table; D and trimming were deduced from the DNA. Across this sample there are roughly 220,000 clones, with around four fifths seen only once. The ten largest make up less than 20% of the sample.

Whole blood was collected in K2EDTA tubes by collaborating institutions according to the institutions' own protocols. Collaborator samples were shipped for TCRbeta analysis as frozen whole blood, isolated PBMCs, or DNA extracted from either sample type. Concerning this clone: The antigen this receptor binds is unknown. Base qualities are missing; no much larger clone stands one base away.

The germline V gene (reference sequence) gives CDR1 as SGHNT and CDR2 as YYREEE. Measured from the cysteine to the phenylalanine, the CDR3 is 12 residues long. Only the CDR3 part of the read is kept: 36 bases, read in frame from the first base. Trimming removed 0 bases from V and 7 bases from J, leaving 4 bases between the germline ends. This clonotype was obtained from a man aged 25 to 40 with active or convalescent COVID-19. This chain joins TRBV5-4 to TRBJ2-2; the D gene assignment is ambiguous. Sequencing used peripheral blood. The sequenced DNA is TGTGCCAGCAGCTTGGGAGTCGGGGAGCTGTTTTTT. Its translation is CASSLGVGELFF. The entire variable domain, with the stretches around the CDR3 drawn from the reference TRBV5-4 and TRBJ2-2 proteins, is ETGVTQSPTHLIKTRGQQVTLRCSSQSGHNTVSWYQQALGQGPQFIFQYYREEENGRGNFPPRFSGLQFPNYSSELNVNALELDDSALYLCASSLGVGELFFGEGSRLTVL.